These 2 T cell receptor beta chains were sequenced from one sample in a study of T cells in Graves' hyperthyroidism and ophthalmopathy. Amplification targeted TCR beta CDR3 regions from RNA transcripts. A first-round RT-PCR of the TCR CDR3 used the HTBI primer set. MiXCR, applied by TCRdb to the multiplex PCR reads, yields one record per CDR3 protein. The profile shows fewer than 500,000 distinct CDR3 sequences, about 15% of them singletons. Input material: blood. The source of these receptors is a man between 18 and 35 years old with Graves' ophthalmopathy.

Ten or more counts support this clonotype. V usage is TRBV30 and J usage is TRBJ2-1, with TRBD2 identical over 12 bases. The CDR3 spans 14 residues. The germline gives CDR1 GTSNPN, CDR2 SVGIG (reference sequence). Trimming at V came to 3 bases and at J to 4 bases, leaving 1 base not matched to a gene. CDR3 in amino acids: CAWRLAGGYNEQFF. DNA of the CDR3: TGTGCCTGGAGGCTAGCGGGAGGGTACAATGAGCAGTTCTTC.

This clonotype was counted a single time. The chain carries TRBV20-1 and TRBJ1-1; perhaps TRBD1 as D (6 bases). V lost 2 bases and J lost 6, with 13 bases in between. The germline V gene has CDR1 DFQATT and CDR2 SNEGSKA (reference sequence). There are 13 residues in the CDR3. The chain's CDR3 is CSARMTGRAEAFF. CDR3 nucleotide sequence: TGCAGTGCTAGAATGACAGGAAGGGCTGAAGCTTTCTTT.